This paragraph covers one T cell receptor beta chain sequence. Its antigen is not identified. A much bigger clone sits one base away, suggesting this may be a read error. 5'RACE with 10-nucleotide random UMIs produced the cDNA. MiXCR, run by TCRdb on the 5' RACE reads, gives a single entry per CDR3 protein. The top ten clones hold around 15% of a sample with roughly 21,000 distinct CDR3 sequences, more than 14% of them seen once. 2 million unsorted PBMCs were stored in RNAlater at -80 °C before RNA extraction. The entry originates in a study of neurological immune-mediated disorders. Germline loops: CDR1 DFQATT, CDR2 SNEGSKA (reference sequence). The CDR3 runs to 11 residues. Study-level points and caveats: Sharing of CDR3 amino acid sequences among expanded clones across subjects was absent, suggesting private repertoires in all groups.

Material: PBMCs. The origin of this receptor is a female donor with HTLV-1-associated myelopathy (HAM/TSP). The chain uses TRBV20-1 and TRBJ2-1; no clear D gene. In DNA form, the CDR3 reads TGCAGTGCTAGCCTTACCAATGAGAAGTTCTTC. This gives the protein CSASLTNEKFF.